This T cell receptor (beta chain) appears in the sequencing data of a study of T cells in tuberculosis. Study-wide results and caveats: Smaller distances to GMM-specific TCRs suggested their expansion in active tuberculosis.

A remark on this clone: The antigen is not known.

Sequencing was performed with immunoSEQ multiplex PCR; in TCRdb, only in-frame clones are kept and a portion is missing. The top ten clones hold almost 4.5% of a sample with about 40,000 clones, approximately 93% of them seen once. The V gene's germline CDR1 is GTSNPN and CDR2 SVGIG (reference sequence). CDR3 length: 16 residues. The ends were cut back, 0 bases at V and 0 bases at J, with 14 bases in the middle. The time point was: new active TB diagnosis, blood taken before or within 7 days of starting treatment. Included patients were adults of at least 18, HIV-seronegative, South African. The source material was PBMCs, sampled at tuberculosis diagnosis. The source of this sequence is an adult with tuberculosis. V usage is TRBV30 and J usage is TRBJ1-2; D is undetermined. The CDR3: CAWSVRGRAANYGYTF. The CDR3 DNA follows: TGTGCCTGGAGTGTACGGGGAAGGGCAGCTAACTATGGCTACACCTTC.